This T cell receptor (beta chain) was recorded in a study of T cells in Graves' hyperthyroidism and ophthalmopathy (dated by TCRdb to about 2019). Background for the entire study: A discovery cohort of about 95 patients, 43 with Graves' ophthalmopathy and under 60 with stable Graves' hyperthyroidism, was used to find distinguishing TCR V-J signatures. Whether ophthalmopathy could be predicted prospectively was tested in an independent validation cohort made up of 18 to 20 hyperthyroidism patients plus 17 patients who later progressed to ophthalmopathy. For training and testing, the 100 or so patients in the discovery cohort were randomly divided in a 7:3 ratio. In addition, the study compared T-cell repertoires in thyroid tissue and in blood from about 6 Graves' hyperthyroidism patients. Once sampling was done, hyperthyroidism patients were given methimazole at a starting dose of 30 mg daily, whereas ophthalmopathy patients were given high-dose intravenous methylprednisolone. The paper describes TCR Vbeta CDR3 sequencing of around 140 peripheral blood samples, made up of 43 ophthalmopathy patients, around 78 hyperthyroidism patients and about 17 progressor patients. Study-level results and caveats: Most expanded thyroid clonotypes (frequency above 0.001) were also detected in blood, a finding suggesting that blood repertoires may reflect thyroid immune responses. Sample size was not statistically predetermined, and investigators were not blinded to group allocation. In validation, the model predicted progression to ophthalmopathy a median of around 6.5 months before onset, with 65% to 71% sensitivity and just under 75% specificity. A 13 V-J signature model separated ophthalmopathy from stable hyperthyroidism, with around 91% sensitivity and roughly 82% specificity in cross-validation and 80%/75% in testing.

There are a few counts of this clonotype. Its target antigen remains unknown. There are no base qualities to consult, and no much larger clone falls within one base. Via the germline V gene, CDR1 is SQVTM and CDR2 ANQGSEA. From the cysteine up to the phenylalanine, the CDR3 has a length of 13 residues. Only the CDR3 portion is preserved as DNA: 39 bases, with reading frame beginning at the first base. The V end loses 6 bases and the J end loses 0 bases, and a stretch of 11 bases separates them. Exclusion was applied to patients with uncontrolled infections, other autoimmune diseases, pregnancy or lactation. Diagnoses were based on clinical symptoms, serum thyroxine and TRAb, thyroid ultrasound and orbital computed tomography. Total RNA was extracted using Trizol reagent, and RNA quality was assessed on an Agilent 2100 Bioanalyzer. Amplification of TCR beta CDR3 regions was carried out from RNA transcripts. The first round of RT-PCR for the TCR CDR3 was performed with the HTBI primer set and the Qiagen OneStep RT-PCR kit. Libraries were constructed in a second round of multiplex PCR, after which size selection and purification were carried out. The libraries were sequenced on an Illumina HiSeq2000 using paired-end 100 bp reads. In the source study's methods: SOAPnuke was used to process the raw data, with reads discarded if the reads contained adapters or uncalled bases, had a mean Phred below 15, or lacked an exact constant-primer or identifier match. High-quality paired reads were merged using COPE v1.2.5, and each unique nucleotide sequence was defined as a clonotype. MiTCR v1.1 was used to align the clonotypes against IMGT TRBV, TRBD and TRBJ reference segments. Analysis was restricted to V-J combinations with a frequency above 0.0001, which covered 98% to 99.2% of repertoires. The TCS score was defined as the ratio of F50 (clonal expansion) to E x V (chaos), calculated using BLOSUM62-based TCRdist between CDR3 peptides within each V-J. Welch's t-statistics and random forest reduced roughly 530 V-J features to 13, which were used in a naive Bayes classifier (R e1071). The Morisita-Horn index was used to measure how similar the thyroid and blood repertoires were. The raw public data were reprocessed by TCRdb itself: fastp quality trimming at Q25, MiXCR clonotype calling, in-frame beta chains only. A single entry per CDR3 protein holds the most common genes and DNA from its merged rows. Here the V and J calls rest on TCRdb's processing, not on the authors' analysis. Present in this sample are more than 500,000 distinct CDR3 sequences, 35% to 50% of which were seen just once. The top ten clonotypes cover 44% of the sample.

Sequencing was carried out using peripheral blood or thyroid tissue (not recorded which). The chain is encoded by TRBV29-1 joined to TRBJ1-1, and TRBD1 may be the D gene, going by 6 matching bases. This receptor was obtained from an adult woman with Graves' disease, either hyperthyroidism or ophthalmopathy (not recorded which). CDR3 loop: CSVSGTLNTEAFF. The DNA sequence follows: TGCAGCGTCTCCGGGACACTGAACACTGAAGCTTTCTTT.